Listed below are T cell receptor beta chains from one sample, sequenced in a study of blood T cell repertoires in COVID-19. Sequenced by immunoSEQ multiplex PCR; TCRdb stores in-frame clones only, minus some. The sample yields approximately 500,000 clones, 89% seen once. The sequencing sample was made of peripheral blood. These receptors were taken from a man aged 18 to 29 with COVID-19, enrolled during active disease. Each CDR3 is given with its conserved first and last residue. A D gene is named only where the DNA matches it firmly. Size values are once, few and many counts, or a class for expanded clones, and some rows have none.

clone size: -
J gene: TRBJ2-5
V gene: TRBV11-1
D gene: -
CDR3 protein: CASSKEGSGGGETQYF
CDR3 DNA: TGTGCCAGCAGCAAAGAGGGCTCAGGGGGAGGAGAGACCCAGTACTTC

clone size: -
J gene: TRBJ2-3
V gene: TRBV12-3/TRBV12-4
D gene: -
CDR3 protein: CASSPYSDTQYF
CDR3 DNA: TGTGCCAGCAGCCCCTATTCAGATACGCAGTATTTT

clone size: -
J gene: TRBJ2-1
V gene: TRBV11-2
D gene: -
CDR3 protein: CASSLSLPSYNEQFF
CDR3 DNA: TGTGCCAGCTCTCTGTCGCTACCCTCCTACAATGAGCAGTTCTTC

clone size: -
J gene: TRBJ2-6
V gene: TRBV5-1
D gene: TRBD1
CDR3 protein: CASSPTGAPSGANVLTF
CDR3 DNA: TGCGCCAGCAGCCCTACAGGGGCCCCCTCTGGGGCCAACGTCCTGACTTTC

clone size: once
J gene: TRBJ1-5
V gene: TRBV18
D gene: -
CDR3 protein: CASSPGQDTWGPQHF
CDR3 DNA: TGTGCCAGCTCACCGGGGCAGGATACCTGGGGGCCCCAGCATTTT

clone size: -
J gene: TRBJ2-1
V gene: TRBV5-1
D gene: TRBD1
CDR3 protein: CASSYTGGGDEQFF
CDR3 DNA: TGCGCCAGCAGCTACACAGGGGGCGGGGATGAGCAGTTCTTC

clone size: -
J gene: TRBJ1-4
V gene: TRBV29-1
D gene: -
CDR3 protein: CSVVAGDEKLFF
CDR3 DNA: TGCAGCGTTGTTGCAGGGGATGAAAAACTGTTTTTT

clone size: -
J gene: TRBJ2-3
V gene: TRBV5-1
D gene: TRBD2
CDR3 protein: CASSLGTSGGRGDTQYF
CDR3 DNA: TGCGCCAGCAGCTTGGGGACTAGCGGGGGACGGGGAGATACGCAGTATTTT

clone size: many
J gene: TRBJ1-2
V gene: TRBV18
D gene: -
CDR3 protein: CASSSGMRGLNYGYTF
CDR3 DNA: TGTGCCAGCTCAAGCGGGATGAGGGGCCTCAACTATGGCTACACCTTC

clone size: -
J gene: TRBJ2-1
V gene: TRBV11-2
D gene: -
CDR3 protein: CASSLVTRNSGYYNEQFF
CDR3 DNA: TGTGCCAGCAGCTTAGTGACACGAAACAGCGGGTACTACAATGAGCAGTTCTTC

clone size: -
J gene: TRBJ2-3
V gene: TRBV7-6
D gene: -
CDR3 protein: CASSLHTDTQYF
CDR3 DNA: TGTGCCAGCAGCTTACACACAGATACGCAGTATTTT

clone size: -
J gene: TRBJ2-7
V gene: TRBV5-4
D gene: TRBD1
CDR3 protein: CASSLPGQGAWEQYF
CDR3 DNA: TGTGCCAGCAGCTTGCCGGGACAGGGGGCATGGGAGCAGTACTTC

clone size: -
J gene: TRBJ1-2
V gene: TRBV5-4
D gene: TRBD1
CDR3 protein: CASSLETGFPGYTF
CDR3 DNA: TGTGCCAGCAGCTTAGAGACAGGGTTTCCTGGCTACACCTTC

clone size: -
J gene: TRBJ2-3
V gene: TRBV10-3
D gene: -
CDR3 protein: CAISESAGASTDTQYF
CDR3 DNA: TGTGCCATCAGTGAGTCCGCGGGGGCGAGCACAGATACGCAGTATTTT

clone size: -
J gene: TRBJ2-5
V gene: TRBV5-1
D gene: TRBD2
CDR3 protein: CASSTSGRREETQYF
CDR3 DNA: TGCGCCAGCAGCACTAGCGGGAGAAGGGAGGAGACCCAGTACTTC

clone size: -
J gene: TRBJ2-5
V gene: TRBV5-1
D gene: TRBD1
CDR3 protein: CASSLDGQGAGTQYF
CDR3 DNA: TGCGCCAGCAGCTTGGACGGACAGGGGGCAGGGACCCAGTACTTC

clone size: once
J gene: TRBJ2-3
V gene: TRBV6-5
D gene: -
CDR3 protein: CASSPSGANTDTQYF
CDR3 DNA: TGTGCCAGCAGTCCCAGTGGGGCCAACACAGATACGCAGTATTTT

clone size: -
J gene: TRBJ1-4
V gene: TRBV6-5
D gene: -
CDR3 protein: CASRNSGTGRQKLFF
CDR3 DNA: TGTGCCAGCCGAAACTCCGGGACCGGGAGGCAAAAACTGTTTTTT

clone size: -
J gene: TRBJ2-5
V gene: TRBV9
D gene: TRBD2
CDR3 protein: CASSVLSGVYQETQYF
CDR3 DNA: TGTGCCAGCAGCGTACTAAGCGGGGTCTATCAAGAGACCCAGTACTTC

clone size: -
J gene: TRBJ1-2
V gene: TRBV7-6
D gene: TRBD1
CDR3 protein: CASSLEGDRPYGYTF
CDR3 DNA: TGTGCCAGCAGCTTAGAGGGGGACAGGCCCTATGGCTACACCTTC

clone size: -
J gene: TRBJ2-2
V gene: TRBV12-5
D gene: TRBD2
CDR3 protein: CASGLTRTGTSGPGELFF
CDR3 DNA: TGTGCTAGTGGTTTGACAAGGACCGGGACTAGCGGGCCCGGGGAGCTGTTTTTT

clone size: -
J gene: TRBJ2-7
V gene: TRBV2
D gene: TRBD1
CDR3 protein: CASLGTGWSEQYF
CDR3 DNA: TGTGCCAGCCTCGGGACAGGGTGGTCCGAGCAGTACTTC

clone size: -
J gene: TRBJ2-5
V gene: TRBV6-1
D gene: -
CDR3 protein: CASSDGESYETQYF
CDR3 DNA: TGTGCCAGCAGTGATGGAGAGTCCTACGAGACCCAGTACTTC

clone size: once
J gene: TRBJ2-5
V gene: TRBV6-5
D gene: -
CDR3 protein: CASSYSPGEETQYF
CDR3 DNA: TGTGCCAGCAGTTACTCCCCGGGAGAAGAGACCCAGTACTTC

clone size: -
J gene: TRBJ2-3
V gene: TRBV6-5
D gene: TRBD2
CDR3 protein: CASKEGREGDTQYF
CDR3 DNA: TGTGCCAGCAAGGAAGGGCGGGAGGGGGATACGCAGTATTTT

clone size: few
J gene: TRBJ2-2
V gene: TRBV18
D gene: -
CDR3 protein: CASSPPMGGFTGAGELFF
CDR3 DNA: TGTGCCAGCTCACCACCTATGGGCGGCTTCACGGGGGCCGGGGAGCTGTTTTTT

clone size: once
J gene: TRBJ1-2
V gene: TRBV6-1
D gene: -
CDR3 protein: CASSDPSDYGYTF
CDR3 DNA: TGTGCCAGCAGTGACCCCTCGGACTATGGCTACACCTTC